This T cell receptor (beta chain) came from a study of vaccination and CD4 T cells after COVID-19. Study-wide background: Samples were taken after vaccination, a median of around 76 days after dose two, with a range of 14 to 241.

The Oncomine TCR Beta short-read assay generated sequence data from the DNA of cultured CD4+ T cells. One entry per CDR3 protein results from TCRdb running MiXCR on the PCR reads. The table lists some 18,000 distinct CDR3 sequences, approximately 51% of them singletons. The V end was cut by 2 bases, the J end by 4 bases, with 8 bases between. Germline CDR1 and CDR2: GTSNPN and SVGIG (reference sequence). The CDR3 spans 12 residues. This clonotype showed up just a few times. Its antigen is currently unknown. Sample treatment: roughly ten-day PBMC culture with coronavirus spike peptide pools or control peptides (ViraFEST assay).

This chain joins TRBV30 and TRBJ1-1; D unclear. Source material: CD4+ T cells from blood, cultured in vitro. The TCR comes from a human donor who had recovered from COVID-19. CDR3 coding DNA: TGTGCCTGGAGTACACCGGCCACTGAAGCTTTCTTT. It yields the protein CAWSTPATEAFF.